This T cell receptor (beta chain) was captured by sequencing in a study of shared clonotypes between healthy human individuals. Selected positively for CCR7 and CD45RO-negative, naive CD8 cells excluded terminally differentiated effector memory CD45RA+ cells. The protocol was immunoSEQ multiplex PCR, while the TCRdb copy is restricted to in-frame clones and leaves out a portion. The data show about 580,000 clones, 98% seen once. Germline V gene lookup returns CDR1 SGDLS and CDR2 YYNGEE. The CDR3 is 16 residues long. V lost 4 bases, J lost 8 bases, and 13 bases stayed unmatched. The sample taken for sequencing was naive CD8+ T cells sorted from blood. The source is a man aged 30-40 years in good health. The chain uses TRBV9 and TRBJ2-1, with 9 bases matching TRBD2. CDR3 residues: CASSPPRGTSWDEQFF. CDR3 coding DNA: TGTGCCAGCAGCCCACCCAGGGGGACTAGCTGGGATGAGCAGTTCTTC.